The 17 T cell receptor beta chains given below trace back to one sample, sequenced in a study of blood T cell repertoires in COVID-19. Assay: immunoSEQ multiplex PCR; the TCRdb copy retains only in-frame clones and omits some. In the table there are under 100,000 clones, around four fifths of which are singletons. Material for sequencing was peripheral blood. These receptors were obtained from a man older than 75 with active or convalescent COVID-19.

The gene calls are TRBV27 and TRBJ2-2, with 9 bases lining up with TRBD1. V shed 6 bases and J 9 bases; nucleotides not matched to a gene: 11. This CDR3 region has 15 residues. Germline lookup yields CDR1 MNHEY and CDR2 SMNVEV (reference sequence). CDR3 region: CASRTGTGLKRELFF. The CDR3 bases are TGTGCCAGCAGAACCGGGACAGGGCTCAAGAGGGAGCTGTTTTTT.

This clone showed up just a few times. This chain joins TRBV7-6 and TRBJ1-6; the D gene is possibly TRBD1 (5 bases). Germline V CDR1 and CDR2: SGHVS, FNYEAQ. V lost 1 base and J 6 bases, leaving 13 bases between the germline ends. This CDR3 spans 16 amino acids. DNA for the CDR3: TGTGCCAGCAGCTTAGGGGCAGCGGGGCGTAATTCACCCCTCCACTTT. Protein: CASSLGAAGRNSPLHF.

The chain couples TRBV5-1 to TRBJ1-5; TRBD1 matches at 7 bases. The CDR3 spans 15 residues. Trimming took 0 bases from V and 6 from J; bases not matched to a gene: 6. CDR1 and CDR2 from the germline V gene are SGHRS and YFSETQ. The CDR3 bases are TGCGCCAGCAGCTTGGTAGGGGGCGCCGGTCAGCCCCAGCATTTT. Its protein is CASSLVGGAGQPQHF.

The chain joins TRBV10-2 to TRBJ2-7; 7 bases line up with TRBD1. Trimming removed 2 bases from V and 6 bases from J; junction bases left unmatched: 7. The CDR3 length is 14 residues. Germline CDR1 WSHSY, CDR2 SAAADI. The CDR3 is CASSEGTVPSEQYV. The CDR3 DNA reads TGCGCCAGCAGTGAGGGGACAGTCCCGAGCGAGCAGTACGTC.

The chain carries TRBV2 and TRBJ1-5, with D tentatively TRBD1 (5 bases). CDR1 is SNHLY, CDR2 FYNNEI, per germline. Trimming left V 2 bases short and J 1 base short, with 6 bases between. CDR3 length: 14 amino acids. The CDR3 DNA reads as TGTGCCAGCAGTGAAAGGGGAAGCAATCAGCCCCAGCATTTT. Protein: CASSERGSNQPQHF.

The V gene is TRBV18, the J gene TRBJ2-3; TRBD2 matches 14 bases. Germline-derived CDR1 and CDR2 are KGHSH and LQKENI. The junction had 3 bases not matched to a gene; V was cut back by 3 bases and J by 4 bases. There are 16 residues in the CDR3. CDR3 sequence reads: CASSPGTSGSSDTQYF. CDR3 bases: TGTGCCAGCTCACCCGGGACTAGCGGGAGCTCAGATACGCAGTATTTT.

The genes are TRBV6-1 and TRBJ1-2, with TRBD1 as a possible D gene (5 bases). Trimming left V 2 bases short and J 2 bases short, with 9 bases between. CDR3 size: 14 residues. The germline CDR1 and CDR2 sequences are MNHNS and SASEGT. The CDR3 sequence: CASSELWTNYGYTF. The CDR3 nucleotides are TGTGCCAGCAGTGAATTATGGACAAACTATGGCTACACCTTC.

This clone was picked up one time. The genes are TRBV12-5 and TRBJ1-6; possible D gene TRBD1, 6 bases. Germline CDR1 LGHNT, CDR2 FRNRAP. V shed 2 bases and J shed 10 bases, with 9 bases lying between them. CDR3 length: 13 amino acids. CDR3: CASGLRTGSPLHF. The DNA for the CDR3 is TGTGCTAGTGGTTTGCGTACAGGGTCACCCCTCCACTTT. Combining the CDR3 with reference TRBV12-5 and TRBJ1-6 gives the whole variable domain DARVTQTPRHKVTEMGQEVTMRCQPILGHNTVFWYRQTMMQGLELLAYFRNRAPLDDSGMPKDRFSAEMPDATLATLKIQPSEPRDSAVYFCASGLRTGSPLHFGNGTRLTVT.

V is TRBV30 and J is TRBJ2-3; 7 nucleotides align to TRBD1. The V gene's germline CDR1 is GTSNPN and CDR2 SVGIG (reference sequence). With 2 bases clipped from V and 4 bases from J, the junction kept 6 bases outside the gene matches. This CDR3 comprises 14 residues. The CDR3 protein is CAWSKGTEADTQYF. CDR3 nucleotide sequence: TGTGCCTGGAGTAAAGGGACAGAAGCAGATACGCAGTATTTT.

The V and J genes are TRBV6-5 and TRBJ1-1, with D possibly being TRBD1 (5 bases). This CDR3 has 14 residues. V lost 8 bases, J lost 10 bases, and 23 bases lay in between. In germline, CDR1 is MNHEY, CDR2 SVGAGI. In nucleotides, the CDR3 is TGTGCCAGCGACCTGGGGCCCGGGCCATATCGAGCTTTCTTT. Residues: CASDLGPGPYRAFF.

The gene calls are TRBV28 and TRBJ2-7; the match to TRBD1 covers 7 bases. This CDR3 is 14 amino acids long. Trimming took 2 bases from V and 2 from J; bases not matched to a gene: 3. CDR1 MDHEN and CDR2 SYDVKM come from the germline V gene. The CDR3 loop is CASSLTGQPYEQYV. The CDR3 region has the DNA TGTGCCAGCAGTTTAACGGGACAGCCCTACGAGCAGTACGTC.

This clone came up a few times. This sequence joins TRBV27 and TRBJ1-2, with 9 bases lining up with TRBD1. The CDR3 is 15 residues long. Germline V gene data show CDR1 as MNHEY and CDR2 as SMNVEV (reference sequence). V gave up 7 bases and J gave up 5 bases; unmatched junction bases: 11. CDR3 DNA: TGTGCCAGCACCTCTGTGGACAGGGGTAGATATGGCTACACCTTC. This gives the protein CASTSVDRGRYGYTF.

V is TRBV5-4 and J is TRBJ2-7; 13 bases agree with TRBD2. J was trimmed by 3 bases and V by 3 bases; bases with no gene match: 3. The CDR3 covers 15 residues. Looked up from germline, CDR1 is SGHNT and CDR2 is YYREEE (reference sequence). CDR3 in DNA: TGTGCCAGCAGCTCCGGGACTAGCGGGGTCTACGAGCAGTACGTC. Translation: CASSSGTSGVYEQYV.

The chain recombines TRBV7-6 with TRBJ1-1; TRBD1 might be the D (5 bases). CDR3 length equals 16 residues. The V gene's germline CDR1 is SGHVS and CDR2 FNYEAQ. V lost 2 bases and J 0 bases, leaving 13 bases between the germline ends. For the CDR3, the DNA is TGTGCCAGCAGCTTAACTGGCGACAGCTTGAACACTGAAGCTTTCTTT. It is translated as CASSLTGDSLNTEAFF.

The chain uses TRBV6-6 and TRBJ2-7; D is possibly TRBD1 (6 bases). Germline V gene lookup returns CDR1 MNHNY and CDR2 SVGAGI (reference sequence). V lost 4 bases, J lost 8 bases, and 15 bases lay in between. There are 13 residues in the CDR3. The CDR3 spells CASSSKSGVKQYV. The CDR3 bases are TGTGCCAGCAGTTCAAAATCAGGGGTTAAGCAGTACGTC.

The rearrangement links TRBV7-2 to TRBJ2-3; 10 nucleotides line up with TRBD2. In germline, CDR1 is SGHTA, CDR2 FQGNSA. J lost 6 bases, V lost 3 bases, and 15 bases had no gene match. The CDR3 covers 18 residues. This CDR3 is CASSFRLAGADRQDTQYF. The DNA of the CDR3 is TGTGCCAGCAGCTTTAGGCTAGCGGGGGCCGACCGACAGGATACGCAGTATTTT.

The chain employs TRBV6-6 and TRBJ1-4; tentative D call: TRBD1 (6 bases). Trimming stripped 2 bases from V and 4 bases from J, with 14 bases between. Germline CDR1 is MNHNY and CDR2 is SVGAGI (reference sequence). This CDR3 is built from 16 residues. The CDR3 sequence is CASSYVGRGSNEKLFF. In nucleotides, the CDR3 is TGTGCCAGCAGTTACGTGGGGAGGGGGAGTAATGAAAAACTGTTTTTT.